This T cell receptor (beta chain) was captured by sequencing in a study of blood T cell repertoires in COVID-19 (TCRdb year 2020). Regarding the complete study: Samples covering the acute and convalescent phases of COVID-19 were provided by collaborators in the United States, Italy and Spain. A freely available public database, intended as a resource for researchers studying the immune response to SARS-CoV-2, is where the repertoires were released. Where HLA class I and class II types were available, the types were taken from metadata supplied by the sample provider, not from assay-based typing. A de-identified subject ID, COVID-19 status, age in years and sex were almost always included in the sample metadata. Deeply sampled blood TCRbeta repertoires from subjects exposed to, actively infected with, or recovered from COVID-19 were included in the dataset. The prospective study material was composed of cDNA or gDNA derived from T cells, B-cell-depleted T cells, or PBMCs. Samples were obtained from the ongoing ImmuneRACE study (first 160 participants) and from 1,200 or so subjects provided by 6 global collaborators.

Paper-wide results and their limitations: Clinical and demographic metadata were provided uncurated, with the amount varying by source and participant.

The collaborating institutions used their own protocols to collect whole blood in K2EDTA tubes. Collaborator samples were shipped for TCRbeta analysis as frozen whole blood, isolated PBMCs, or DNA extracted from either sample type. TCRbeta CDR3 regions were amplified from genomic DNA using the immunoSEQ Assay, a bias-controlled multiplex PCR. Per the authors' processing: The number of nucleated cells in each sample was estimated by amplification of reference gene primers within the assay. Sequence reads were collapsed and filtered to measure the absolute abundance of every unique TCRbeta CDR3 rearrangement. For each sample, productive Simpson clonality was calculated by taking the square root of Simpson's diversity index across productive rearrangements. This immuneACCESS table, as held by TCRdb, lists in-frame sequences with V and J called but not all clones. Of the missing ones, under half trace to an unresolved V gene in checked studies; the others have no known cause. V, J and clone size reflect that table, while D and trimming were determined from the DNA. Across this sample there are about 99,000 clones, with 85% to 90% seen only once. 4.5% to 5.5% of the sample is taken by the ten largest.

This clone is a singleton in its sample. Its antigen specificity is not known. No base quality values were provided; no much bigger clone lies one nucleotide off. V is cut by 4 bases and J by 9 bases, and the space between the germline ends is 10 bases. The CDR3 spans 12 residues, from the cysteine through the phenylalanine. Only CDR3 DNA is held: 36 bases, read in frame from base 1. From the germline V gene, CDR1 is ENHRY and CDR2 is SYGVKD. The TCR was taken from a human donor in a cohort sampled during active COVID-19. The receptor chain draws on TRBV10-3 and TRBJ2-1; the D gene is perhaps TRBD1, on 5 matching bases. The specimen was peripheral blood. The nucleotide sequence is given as TGTGCCATCAGTGGGACACATGGTGAGCAGTTCTTC. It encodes CAISGTHGEQFF.